One and the same sample provided the 31 T cell receptor beta chains below, sequenced in a study of beta chain features in type 1 diabetes. Expressed TCRB transcripts were sequenced because the isolated RNA had all been reverse transcribed beforehand. The table came from immunoSEQ multiplex PCR; TCRdb's copy has only in-frame clones and leaves some out. This sample has around 340,000 clones; roughly 8.8% occur once, and the top ten carry 1%. Study results and limitations: Among patients with Type 1 diabetes, TCRB CDR3s were moderately but significantly shorter in every one of the four CD4+ subsets.

These TCRs are of unknown antigen specificity. Sequencing input: central memory CD4+ T cells from blood. The receptors were gathered from a man under 40 with type 1 diabetes.

This clone was observed a few times. The chain employs TRBV7-8 and TRBJ2-1; 11 bases fit TRBD2. Unmatched junction bases numbered 28, after V lost 5 bases and J lost 7 bases. The CDR3 runs to 22 residues. Germline V gives CDR1 SGHVS, CDR2 FQNEAQ. In nucleotides, the CDR3 is TGTGCCAGCAGCCCCGACAGGGTTAGACTAGCGGGGTTCCGCCCGGGCGTGAATGAGCAGTTCTTC. Protein sequence: CASSPDRVRLAGFRPGVNEQFF.

The V call is TRBV18, the J call TRBJ2-1; D ambiguous. Germline V gene lookup returns CDR1 KGHSH and CDR2 LQKENI. The length of the CDR3 is 14 residues. V lost 0 bases to trimming and J lost 4 bases, with 7 bases between them. This chain's CDR3 is CASSPPAGYNEQFF. CDR3 DNA sequence: TGTGCCAGCTCACCACCGGCCGGATACAATGAGCAGTTCTTC.

The chain uses TRBV5-6 and TRBJ1-1; no reliable D call. V dropped 4 bases and J dropped 2 bases, with 12 bases sitting between them. The V gene's germline CDR1 is SGHDT and CDR2 YYEEEE. The CDR3 extends over 14 amino acids. CDR3 loop: CASSVPVPNTEAFF. CDR3 coding DNA: TGTGCCAGCAGCGTCCCTGTTCCTAACACTGAAGCTTTCTTT. The entire variable domain, with the rest obtained from reference TRBV5-6 and TRBJ1-1, is as follows: DAGVTQSPTHLIKTRGQQVTLRCSPKSGHDTVSWYQQALGQGPQFIFQYYEEEERQRGNFPDRFSGHQFPNYSSELNVNALLLGDSALYLCASSVPVPNTEAFFGQGTRLTVV.

This clone was observed a few times. The chain joins TRBV7-9 to TRBJ2-3; D gene ambiguous. CDR1 and CDR2 (germline): SEHNR, FQNEAQ (reference sequence). V lost 4 bases and J lost 1, with 9 bases in between. This CDR3 has 14 residues. In DNA form, the CDR3 reads TGTGCCAGCAGCTCCTCTAAGGGCACAGATACGCAGTATTTT. Its protein is CASSSSKGTDTQYF.

In this sample, this clone turned up a few times. The chain carries TRBV9 and TRBJ2-3, with D possibly being TRBD1 or TRBD2 (6 bases each). CDR1 is SGDLS and CDR2 is YYNGEE in the germline V gene. The CDR3 spans 14 residues. V lost 3 bases and J 1 base, leaving 9 bases between the germline ends. CDR3 loop: CASSAGARTDTQYF. The CDR3 bases are TGTGCCAGCAGCGCGGGGGCCCGCACAGATACGCAGTATTTT.

The rearrangement links TRBV20-1 to TRBJ2-1; D gene ambiguous. CDR3 length: 11 residues. Between the trimmed V and J ends, which lost 3 bases and 13 bases, there was a span of 13 bases. Looked up from germline, CDR1 is DFQATT and CDR2 is SNEGSKA (reference sequence). This CDR3 is CSARVGRFQFF. The CDR3 DNA is TGCAGTGCTAGGGTTGGACGCTTTCAGTTCTTC.

The CDR3 reads CASSVEGTGQTQYF. In DNA, the CDR3 is TGTGCCAGCAGCGTTGAAGGGACAGGTCAGACCCAGTACTTC. The gene calls are TRBV7-8 and TRBJ2-5; the match to TRBD1 covers 8 bases. CDR3 length: 14 amino acids. The ends lost 5 bases at V and 6 bases at J; junction bases unmatched: 8. Germline lookup yields CDR1 SGHVS and CDR2 FQNEAQ.

This clone was observed a handful of times. The genes are TRBV7-2 and TRBJ1-2; D is possibly TRBD1 (6 bases). The CDR3 covers 16 residues. Germline CDR1 SGHTA, CDR2 FQGNSA. V was clipped by 2 bases and J by 4 bases, with 17 bases between them. The CDR3 DNA is TGTGCCAGCAGCTTAAAACCGGACAGCCTTCTCTATGGCTACACCTTC. It encodes CASSLKPDSLLYGYTF.

This clone was detected a few times. The genes are TRBV5-1 and TRBJ1-4; no firm D call. V lost 0 bases and J lost 4, with 10 bases in between. CDR3 length equals 15 residues. The V gene's germline CDR1 is SGHRS and CDR2 YFSETQ. The CDR3 DNA follows: TGCGCCAGCAGCTTGGACGGATCAGATAATGAAAAACTGTTTTTT. This codes for CASSLDGSDNEKLFF.

This clone was observed many times. The chain employs TRBV2 and TRBJ2-5; TRBD1 matches at 9 bases. This CDR3 comprises 16 residues. V lost 8 bases and J lost 2; bases outside the gene matches: 12. Germline V gives CDR1 SNHLY, CDR2 FYNNEI. In DNA form, the CDR3 reads TGTGCCAGCCCAGCCCAACCCGGGACAGGGCAAGAGACCCAGTACTTC. Residues: CASPAQPGTGQETQYF.

In the case of this clone: Distinct nucleotide sequences in the sample also encode this CDR3. V usage is TRBV5-1 and J usage is TRBJ1-4; TRBD1 agrees at 9 bases. Germline V gene lookup returns CDR1 SGHRS and CDR2 YFSETQ. V shed 3 bases and J 5 bases; nucleotides not matched to a gene: 2. CDR3 length equals 14 residues. The CDR3 sequence is CASSSGQGNEKLFF. CDR3 sequence (DNA): TGCGCCAGCAGCTCAGGACAGGGGAATGAAAAACTGTTTTTT.

V and J are TRBV6-6 and TRBJ1-1, with D uncertain. V was clipped by 2 bases and J by 3 bases, with 4 bases between them. Germline V gene data show CDR1 as MNHNY and CDR2 as SVGAGI (reference sequence). The CDR3 has 12 residues. CDR3 sequence: CASSYHYTEAFF. CDR3 in DNA: TGTGCCAGCAGTTACCACTACACTGAAGCTTTCTTT.

This clone has only a few counts. The rearrangement uses TRBV18 and TRBJ1-2; D perhaps matches TRBD1 (5 bases). V dropped 3 bases and J dropped 2 bases, with 10 bases sitting between them. Per the germline V gene, CDR1 is KGHSH and CDR2 is LQKENI. CDR3 length: 14 residues. The CDR3 coding sequence is TGTGCCAGCTCACCGCAGGGCCAAAACTATGGCTACACCTTC. Its protein product is CASSPQGQNYGYTF.

This clone has a handful of counts. CDR3 bases: TGTGCCAGCAGCGTAGGCGAGGTTGGTGGCTACACCTTC. Protein sequence: CASSVGEVGGYTF. V gene TRBV9 combines with J gene TRBJ1-2, with D hard to call. Deletions cut 0 bases from V and 7 bases from J, with 10 bases between. This CDR3 comprises 13 residues. Looked up from germline, CDR1 is SGDLS and CDR2 is YYNGEE.

The chain combines TRBV30 with TRBJ1-5, with D possibly matching TRBD1 (6 bases). Germline CDR1 GTSNPN, CDR2 SVGIG (reference sequence). This CDR3 spans 15 amino acids. Trimming cost V 0 bases and J 3 bases, with 12 bases left between them. In nucleotides, the CDR3 is TGTGCCTGGAGTGTAGAAGGGGGGCTCAATCAGCCCCAGCATTTT. It is translated as CAWSVEGGLNQPQHF.

V is TRBV19 and J is TRBJ2-6, with a possible D match to TRBD1 (5 bases). The CDR3 has 15 amino acids. Looked up from germline, CDR1 is LNHDA and CDR2 is SQIVND (reference sequence). V was trimmed by 5 bases and J by 0 bases, leaving 8 bases between them. The CDR3 here is CASSQGLSGANVLTF. Written as DNA, the CDR3 is TGTGCCAGTAGTCAGGGCCTCTCTGGGGCCAACGTCCTGACTTTC. Full variable domain (rest looked up from reference TRBV19 and TRBJ2-6): DGGITQSPKYLFRKEGQNVTLSCEQNLNHDAMYWYRQDPGQGLRLIYYSQIVNDFQKGDIAEGYSVSREKKESFPLTVTSAQKNPTAFYLCASSQGLSGANVLTFGAGSRLTVL.

The V call is TRBV15, the J call TRBJ1-5; 12 nucleotides match TRBD1. Germline V gene lookup returns CDR1 LNHNV and CDR2 YYDKDF (reference sequence). The CDR3 is 15 amino acids. Trimming took 6 bases from V and 5 from J; bases not matched to a gene: 5. The CDR3: CATRTGTGGHQPQHF. Written as DNA, the CDR3 is TGTGCCACCAGAACCGGGACAGGGGGCCATCAGCCCCAGCATTTT. The full variable domain, with the rest looked up from reference TRBV15 and TRBJ1-5, is DAMVIQNPRYQVTQFGKPVTLSCSQTLNHNVMYWYQQKSSQAPKLLFHYYDKDFNNEADTPDNFQSRRPNTSFCFLDIRSPGLGDTAMYLCATRTGTGGHQPQHFGDGTRLSIL.

This clone was counted only a few times. The chain employs TRBV18 and TRBJ1-2; D is unresolved. This CDR3 is 12 amino acids long. Germline CDR1 and CDR2: KGHSH and LQKENI. V was pared by 5 bases and J by 1 base, with 5 bases between. This CDR3 is CASSGDNYGYTF. The CDR3 DNA follows: TGTGCCAGCTCAGGGGATAACTATGGCTACACCTTC.

The chain joins TRBV6-4 to TRBJ2-3; D is possibly TRBD1 (8 bases). CDR1 and CDR2 from the germline V gene are MRHNA and SNTAGT. V lost 4 bases and J lost 7, with 18 bases in between. The length of the CDR3 is 15 residues. The CDR3 DNA is TGTGCCAGCAGTGCCGGGACAGGAGCGGGAAATACGCAGTATTTT. Protein: CASSAGTGAGNTQYF.

A few counts support this clone. The chain has TRBV11-2 and TRBJ1-5; D gene ambiguous. V lost 0 bases and J lost 6, with 9 bases in between. CDR3 size: 14 residues. From germline, CDR1 is SGHAT and CDR2 FQNNGV. The CDR3 nucleotides are TGTGCCAGCAGCTTAGAGCCTCTAAGTCAGCCCCAGCATTTT. It is translated as CASSLEPLSQPQHF.

This clone showed up just a few times. V and J are TRBV9 and TRBJ1-2; D is unclear. Trimming took off 0 bases at V and 8 bases at J, with 14 bases between the two ends. Per germline, CDR1 SGDLS and CDR2 YYNGEE. CDR3 length equals 14 residues. CDR3 sequence: CASSVAEASRGYTF. Written as DNA, the CDR3 is TGTGCCAGCAGCGTAGCCGAGGCATCTCGGGGCTACACCTTC.

Note on this clone: This specimen includes other DNA sequences encoding the same CDR3. The DNA of the CDR3 is TGTGCCAGCAGCTTAGACAGGGGTACTGAAGCTTTCTTT. Amino acids: CASSLDRGTEAFF. This sequence joins TRBV5-6 and TRBJ1-1; 8 bases agree with TRBD1. V lost 2 bases and J lost 5; bases outside the gene matches: 2. Germline CDR1 is SGHDT and CDR2 is YYEEEE. CDR3 length equals 13 residues.

This clone has only a few counts. The chain employs TRBV23-1 and TRBJ1-4, with TRBD1 identical over 7 bases. TRBV23-1 carries the ORF label, with uncertain function. After removal of 1 base from V and 8 bases from J, the junction contained 10 bases not matched to a gene. The CDR3 is 16 residues long. DNA for the CDR3: TGCGCCAGCAGTCAATATTCAGGGGGGCGGAAAGAAAAACTGTTTTTT. Its protein product is CASSQYSGGRKEKLFF.

This clone was counted only a few times. The chain has TRBV5-4 and TRBJ2-5; maybe TRBD2 (5 bases). Trimming cost V 4 bases and J 5 bases, with 12 bases left between them. CDR1 is SGHNT, CDR2 YYREEE, per germline (reference sequence). The CDR3 runs to 13 residues. Here the CDR3 reads CASSPGRRETQYF. CDR3 bases: TGTGCCAGCAGCCCAGGACGGAGGGAGACCCAGTACTTC.

V and J are TRBV5-1 and TRBJ2-2; D unclear. The CDR3 extends over 15 amino acids. In germline, CDR1 is SGHRS, CDR2 YFSETQ. Trimming took off 0 bases at V and 0 bases at J, with 6 bases between the two ends. In DNA form, the CDR3 reads TGCGCCAGCAGCTTGGGACACTCGAACACCGGGGAGCTGTTTTTT. Translated: CASSLGHSNTGELFF. Full variable domain (outside the CDR3, taken from reference TRBV5-1 and TRBJ2-2): KAGVTQTPRYLIKTRGQQVTLSCSPISGHRSVSWYQQTPGQGLQFLFEYFSETQRNKGNFPGRFSGRQFSNSRSEMNVSTLELGDSALYLCASSLGHSNTGELFFGEGSRLTVL.

This chain connects TRBV9 to TRBJ1-1; possible D gene TRBD1, 6 bases. The CDR3 runs to 16 residues. With 0 bases removed from V and 0 bases from J, the gap between germline ends came to 12 bases. Germline V gene lookup returns CDR1 SGDLS and CDR2 YYNGEE. For the CDR3, the DNA is TGTGCCAGCAGCGTAGGAGGGGGACAAATGAACACTGAAGCTTTCTTT. Translating it yields CASSVGGGQMNTEAFF.

This clone was found many times. The chain employs TRBV21-1 and TRBJ1-1; the table's D call, TRBD1, has no DNA check behind it. TRBV21-1 is a pseudogene locus. The length of the CDR3 is 11 residues. The CDR3 bases are TGTGCCAGTACAGGGGATACTGAAGCTTTCTTT. Translation gives CASTGDTEAFF.

This clone was detected only a few times. This sequence joins TRBV14 and TRBJ1-6; D remains unclear. Germline CDR1 is SGHDN and CDR2 is FVKESK. The length of the CDR3 is 17 residues. V lost 0 bases to trimming and J lost 13 bases, with 22 bases between them. The CDR3, as DNA: TGTGCCAGCAGCCAAGATGAACCTGCCAGGCCCCTGTTGCCCCTCCACTTT. It encodes CASSQDEPARPLLPLHF.

In its sample, this clone was seen a few times. V is TRBV4-3 and J is TRBJ2-7; the D gene is possibly TRBD2 (5 bases). Germline assignment: CDR1 LGHNA and CDR2 YSLEER. This CDR3 region has 14 residues. Trimming stripped 0 bases from V and 2 bases from J, with 8 bases between. Here the CDR3 DNA reads TGCGCCAGCAGCCAAGATGGAGGTACCTACGAGCAGTACTTC. This sequence encodes CASSQDGGTYEQYF.

Remarks on this clone: The sample has other DNA sequences that encode this CDR3 too. The V and J genes are TRBV11-2 and TRBJ2-6; D is unclear. Trimming left V 1 base short and J 3 bases short, with 1 base between. Germline V gives CDR1 SGHAT, CDR2 FQNNGV. CDR3 size: 13 residues. This CDR3 reads CASSLGGANVLTF. The DNA of the CDR3 is TGTGCCAGCAGCTTAGGTGGGGCCAACGTCCTGACTTTC.

V is TRBV5-1 and J is TRBJ2-7, with D hard to call. The CDR3 is 12 amino acids. Germline values: CDR1 SGHRS, CDR2 YFSETQ. V was shortened by 3 bases and J by 4 bases, with 8 bases between the two germline ends. As DNA, the CDR3 is TGCGCCAGCAGCTCGGACCTTTACGAGCAGTACTTC. Its translation is CASSSDLYEQYF.